This T cell receptor beta chain was found in a study of shared clonotypes between healthy human individuals. Germline CDR1 is WNHNN and CDR2 is SYGVQD (reference sequence). V lost 6 bases to trimming and J lost 4 bases, with 18 bases between them. This CDR3 has 16 amino acids. Sequencing used immunoSEQ multiplex PCR; TCRdb keeps in-frame clones, though not all of them. The sample records approximately 470,000 clones, about 72% being singletons. As for this clone: A far larger clone lies a single base away; this is likely a read error. This same CDR3 is encoded by further DNA sequences in the sample.

The receptor's source is a woman in her forties in good health. Some clones in this sample may be carry-over from other donors' samples. The V call is TRBV10-1, the J call TRBJ1-4, with D maybe TRBD1 (6 bases). The sample was PBMCs. The DNA of the CDR3 is TGCGCCAGCAGCGTTAAGGGGGGGAGGAATAATGAAAAACTGTTTTTT. As protein: CASSVKGGRNNEKLFF.